There are a few counts of the clone carrying this TCR beta chain. Its matching antigen is unknown. For CDR3 and TCR beta VDJ profiling, genomic DNA was the template used. From the reads, TCRdb called clonotypes with MiXCR, one entry per CDR3 protein. This sample carries 150,000 to 200,000 distinct CDR3 sequences, about 48% of them seen once, and the ten largest clones take around a third. The data were taken from a study of CD8+CD57+ T cells in acquired aplastic anemia. Background on the study: Sorted CD4+ and CD8+ cells gave a mean 3.2 ug DNA, range roughly 0.18 to 27.4 ug. The study, taken as a whole, reports: Patients and controls had CD8+ Simpson's diversity values that were not significantly distinct.

Patients included in sequencing had previously demonstrated CD8+CD57+ cell expansion by flow cytometry. Each patient carried a diagnosis of severe acquired aplastic anemia. The study sampled blood from patients who had received no therapy. V lost 11 bases to trimming and J lost 0 bases, with 13 bases between them. The V gene's germline CDR1 is WSHSY and CDR2 SAAADI. The CDR3 loop spans 13 amino acids. J is TRBJ1-1 and V is TRBV10-2, with TRBD1 as a possible D gene (6 bases). The sample consisted of sorted CD4+, CD8+, or CD8+CD57+ T cells (not recorded which) from PBMCs. This clonotype was obtained from a human donor with aplastic anemia. CDR3: CACNQGMNTEAFF. CDR3 nucleotide sequence: TGCGCCTGCAATCAGGGGATGAACACTGAAGCTTTCTTT.